This TCR beta chain was captured by sequencing in a study of breast tumors, draining lymph nodes, adjacent tissues. Trimming cost V 5 bases and J 0 bases; bases outside gene matches: 7. CDR1 SGHNT and CDR2 YENEEA come from the germline V gene. This CDR3 has 19 amino acids. This clonotype was found many times. Breast cancer patients provided tissue from their axillary draining lymph nodes. TCRdb passed the multiplex PCR reads through MiXCR, listing each CDR3 protein once. The sample shows 200,000 to 250,000 distinct CDR3 sequences, roughly 32% of them seen only once. This TCR came from a female donor with breast cancer. Some clones in this sample may be carry-over from other donors' samples. The sequencing sample was made of axillary lymph node tissue. The chain carries TRBV11-3 and TRBJ2-1, with 16 positions matching TRBD2. The CDR3 spells CASSIQGLAGGSSYNEQFF. As DNA, the CDR3 is TGTGCCAGCAGCATCCAGGGACTAGCGGGAGGGAGCTCCTACAATGAGCAGTTCTTC.